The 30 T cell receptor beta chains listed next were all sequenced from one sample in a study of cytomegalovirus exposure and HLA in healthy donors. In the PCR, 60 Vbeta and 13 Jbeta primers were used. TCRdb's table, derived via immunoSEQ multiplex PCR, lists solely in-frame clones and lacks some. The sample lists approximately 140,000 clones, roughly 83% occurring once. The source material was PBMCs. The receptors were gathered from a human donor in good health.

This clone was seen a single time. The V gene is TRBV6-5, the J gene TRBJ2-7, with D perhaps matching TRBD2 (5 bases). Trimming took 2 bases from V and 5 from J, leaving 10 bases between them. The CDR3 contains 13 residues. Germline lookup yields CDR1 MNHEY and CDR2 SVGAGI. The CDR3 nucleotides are TGTGCCAGCAGTTACCGGGAAACTGACGAGCAGTACTTC. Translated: CASSYRETDEQYF.

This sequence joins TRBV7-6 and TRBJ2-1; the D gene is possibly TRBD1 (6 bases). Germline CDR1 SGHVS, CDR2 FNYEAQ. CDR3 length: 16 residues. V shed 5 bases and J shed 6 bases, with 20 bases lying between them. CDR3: CASSGPTGLVGNEQFF. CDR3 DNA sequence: TGTGCCAGCAGCGGACCGACAGGTCTGGTGGGCAATGAGCAGTTCTTC.

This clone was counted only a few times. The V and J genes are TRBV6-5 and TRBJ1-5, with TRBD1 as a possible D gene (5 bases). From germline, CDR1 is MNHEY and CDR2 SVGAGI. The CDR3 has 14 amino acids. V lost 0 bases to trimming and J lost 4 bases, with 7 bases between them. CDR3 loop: CASSYSNRNQPQHF. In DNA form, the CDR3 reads TGTGCCAGCAGTTACTCAAACAGGAATCAGCCCCAGCATTTT.

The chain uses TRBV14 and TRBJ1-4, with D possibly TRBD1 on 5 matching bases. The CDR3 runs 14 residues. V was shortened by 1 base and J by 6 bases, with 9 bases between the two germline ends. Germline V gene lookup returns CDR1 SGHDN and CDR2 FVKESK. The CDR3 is CASSQVRDYEKLFF. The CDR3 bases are TGTGCCAGCAGCCAAGTCAGGGATTATGAAAAACTGTTTTTT. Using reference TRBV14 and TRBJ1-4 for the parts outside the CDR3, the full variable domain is EAGVTQFPSHSVIEKGQTVTLRCDPISGHDNLYWYRRVMGKEIKFLLHFVKESKQDESGMPNNRFLAERTGGTYSTLKVQPAELEDSGVYFCASSQVRDYEKLFFGSGTQLSVL.

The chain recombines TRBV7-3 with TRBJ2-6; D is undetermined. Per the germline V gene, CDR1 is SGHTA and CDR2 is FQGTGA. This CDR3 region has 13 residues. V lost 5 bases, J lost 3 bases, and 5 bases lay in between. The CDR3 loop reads CASSPYGANVLTF. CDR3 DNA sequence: TGTGCCAGCAGCCCTTATGGGGCCAACGTCCTGACTTTC.

CDR3 in DNA: TGTGCCAGCAGCTCCGACTCGCTACTAGCGGCAATATACAATGAGCAGTTCTTC. This sequence encodes CASSSDSLLAAIYNEQFF. The rearrangement links TRBV5-8 to TRBJ2-1; 8 bases align to TRBD2. CDR3 length: 18 residues. The germline CDR1 and CDR2 sequences are SGHTS and YDEGEE. The V segment lost 3 bases and the J segment 4 bases; nucleotides outside the gene matches: 15.

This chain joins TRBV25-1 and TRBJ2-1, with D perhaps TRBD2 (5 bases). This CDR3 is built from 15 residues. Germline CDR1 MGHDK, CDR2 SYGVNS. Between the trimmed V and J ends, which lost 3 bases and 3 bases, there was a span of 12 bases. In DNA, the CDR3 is TGTGCCAGCAGTGACGAAGGAGCGGTCTACAATGAGCAGTTCTTC. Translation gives CASSDEGAVYNEQFF.

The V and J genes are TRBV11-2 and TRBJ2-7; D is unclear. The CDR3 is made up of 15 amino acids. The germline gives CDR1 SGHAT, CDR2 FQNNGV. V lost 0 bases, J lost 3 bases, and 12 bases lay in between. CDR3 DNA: TGTGCCAGCAGCTTAGATTTGGTCCCCGGCTACGAGCAGTACTTC. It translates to CASSLDLVPGYEQYF. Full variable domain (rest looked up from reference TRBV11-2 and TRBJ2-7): EAGVAQSPRYKIIEKRQSVAFWCNPISGHATLYWYQQILGQGPKLLIQFQNNGVVDDSQLPKDRFSAERLKGVDSTLKIQPAKLEDSAVYLCASSLDLVPGYEQYFGPGTRLTVT.

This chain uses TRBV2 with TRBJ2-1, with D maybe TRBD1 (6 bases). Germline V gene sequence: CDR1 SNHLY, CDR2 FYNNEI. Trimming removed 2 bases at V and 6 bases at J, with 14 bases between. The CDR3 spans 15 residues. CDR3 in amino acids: CASSERQVETNEQFF. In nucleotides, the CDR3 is TGTGCCAGCAGTGAACGACAGGTCGAAACCAATGAGCAGTTCTTC.

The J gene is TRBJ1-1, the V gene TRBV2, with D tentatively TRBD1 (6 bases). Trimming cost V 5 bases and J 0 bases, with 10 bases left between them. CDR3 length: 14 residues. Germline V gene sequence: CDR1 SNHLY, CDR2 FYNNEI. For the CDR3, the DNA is TGTGCCAGCAGTAGGGACATCATGAACACTGAAGCTTTCTTT. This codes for CASSRDIMNTEAFF.

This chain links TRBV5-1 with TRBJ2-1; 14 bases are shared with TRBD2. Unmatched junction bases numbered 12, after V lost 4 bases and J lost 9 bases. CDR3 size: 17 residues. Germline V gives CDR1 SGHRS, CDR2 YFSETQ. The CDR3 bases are TGCGCCAGCAGCCCAGGGACTAGCGGGGGTGCGGGGACTGAGCAGTTCTTC. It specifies CASSPGTSGGAGTEQFF. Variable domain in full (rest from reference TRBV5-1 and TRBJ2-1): KAGVTQTPRYLIKTRGQQVTLSCSPISGHRSVSWYQQTPGQGLQFLFEYFSETQRNKGNFPGRFSGRQFSNSRSEMNVSTLELGDSALYLCASSPGTSGGAGTEQFFGPGTRLTVL.

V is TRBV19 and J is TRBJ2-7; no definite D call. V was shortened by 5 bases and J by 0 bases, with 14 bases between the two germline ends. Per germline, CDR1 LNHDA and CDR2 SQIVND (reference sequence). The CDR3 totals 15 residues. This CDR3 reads CASSFTAGSSYEQYF. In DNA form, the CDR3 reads TGTGCCAGTAGTTTCACAGCTGGAAGCTCCTACGAGCAGTACTTC.

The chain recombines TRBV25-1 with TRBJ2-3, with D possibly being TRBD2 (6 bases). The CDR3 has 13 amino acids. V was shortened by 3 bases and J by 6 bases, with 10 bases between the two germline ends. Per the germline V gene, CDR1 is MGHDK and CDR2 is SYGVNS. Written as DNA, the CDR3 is TGTGCCAGCAGTGAGTCGGGGGAGGATACGCAGTATTTT. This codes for CASSESGEDTQYF. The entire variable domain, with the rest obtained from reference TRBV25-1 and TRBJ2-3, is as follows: EADIYQTPRYLVIGTGKKITLECSQTMGHDKMYWYQQDPGMELHLIHYSYGVNSTEKGDLSSESTVSRIRTEHFPLTLESARPSHTSQYLCASSESGEDTQYFGPGTRLTVL.

For the CDR3, the DNA is TGTGCCAGTAGCGTGCCACAGCGGAAAAACGAGCAGTACTTC. Residues: CASSVPQRKNEQYF. J is TRBJ2-7 and V is TRBV19; D might be TRBD2 (5 bases). This CDR3 has 14 residues. Deletions cut 6 bases from V and 5 bases from J, with 17 bases between. Germline V gene data show CDR1 as LNHDA and CDR2 as SQIVND (reference sequence).

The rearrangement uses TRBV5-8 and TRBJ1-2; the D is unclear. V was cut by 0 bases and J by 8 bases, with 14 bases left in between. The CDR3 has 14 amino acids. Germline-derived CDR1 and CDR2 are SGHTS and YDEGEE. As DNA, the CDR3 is TGTGCCAGCAGCTTGGCACGTGCTCCTAGGGGCTACACCTTC. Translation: CASSLARAPRGYTF.

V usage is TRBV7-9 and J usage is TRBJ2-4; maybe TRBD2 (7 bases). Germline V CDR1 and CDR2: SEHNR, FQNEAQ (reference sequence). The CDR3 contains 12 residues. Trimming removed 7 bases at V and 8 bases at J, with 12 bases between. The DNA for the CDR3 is TGTGCCAGCACCATAGGGGGGGACATTCAGTACTTC. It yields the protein CASTIGGDIQYF.

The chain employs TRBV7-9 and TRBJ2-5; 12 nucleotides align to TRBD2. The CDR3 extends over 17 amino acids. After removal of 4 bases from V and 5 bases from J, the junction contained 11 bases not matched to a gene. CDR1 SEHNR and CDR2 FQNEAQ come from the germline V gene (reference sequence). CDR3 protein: CASSSPSGRAQGETQYF. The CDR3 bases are TGTGCCAGCAGCTCTCCTAGCGGGAGGGCCCAGGGGGAGACCCAGTACTTC.

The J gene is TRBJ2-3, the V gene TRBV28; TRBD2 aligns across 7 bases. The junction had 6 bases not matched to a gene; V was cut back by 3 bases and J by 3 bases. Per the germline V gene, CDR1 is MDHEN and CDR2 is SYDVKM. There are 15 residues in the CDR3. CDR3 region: CASSFMGAGTDTQYF. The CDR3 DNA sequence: TGTGCCAGCAGTTTTATGGGAGCGGGGACAGATACGCAGTATTTT.

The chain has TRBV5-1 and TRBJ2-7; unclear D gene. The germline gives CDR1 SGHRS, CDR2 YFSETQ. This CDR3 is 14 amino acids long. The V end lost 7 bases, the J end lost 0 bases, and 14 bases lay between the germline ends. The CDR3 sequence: CASRVEAGSYEQYF. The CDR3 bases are TGCGCCAGCCGGGTTGAAGCCGGCTCCTACGAGCAGTACTTC.

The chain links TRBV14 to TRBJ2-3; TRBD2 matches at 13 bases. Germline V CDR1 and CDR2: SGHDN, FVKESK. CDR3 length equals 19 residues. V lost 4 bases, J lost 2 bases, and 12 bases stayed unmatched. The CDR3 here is CASSRHAWTSGRYTDTQYF. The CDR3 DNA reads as TGTGCCAGCAGCCGCCACGCCTGGACTAGCGGGAGATACACAGATACGCAGTATTTT. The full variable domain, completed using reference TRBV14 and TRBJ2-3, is EAGVTQFPSHSVIEKGQTVTLRCDPISGHDNLYWYRRVMGKEIKFLLHFVKESKQDESGMPNNRFLAERTGGTYSTLKVQPAELEDSGVYFCASSRHAWTSGRYTDTQYFGPGTRLTVL.

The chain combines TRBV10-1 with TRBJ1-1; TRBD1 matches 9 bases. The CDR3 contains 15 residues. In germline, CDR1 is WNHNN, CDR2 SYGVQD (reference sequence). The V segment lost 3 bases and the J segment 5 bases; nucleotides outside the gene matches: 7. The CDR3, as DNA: TGCGCCAGCAGTGACCGAACAGGGGGCGGAACTGAAGCTTTCTTT. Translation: CASSDRTGGGTEAFF.

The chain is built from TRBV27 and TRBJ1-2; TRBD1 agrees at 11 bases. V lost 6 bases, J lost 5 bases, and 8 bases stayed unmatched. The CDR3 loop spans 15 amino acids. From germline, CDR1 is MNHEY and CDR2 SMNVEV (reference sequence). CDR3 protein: CASRQWTGGRYGYTF. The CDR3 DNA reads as TGTGCCAGCAGACAATGGACAGGGGGCCGGTATGGCTACACCTTC.

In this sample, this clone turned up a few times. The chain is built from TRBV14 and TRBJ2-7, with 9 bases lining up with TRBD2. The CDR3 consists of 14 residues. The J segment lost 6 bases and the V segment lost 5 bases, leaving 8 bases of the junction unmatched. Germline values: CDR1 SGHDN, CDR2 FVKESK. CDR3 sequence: CASSNRGLAFEQYF. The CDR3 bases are TGTGCCAGCAGCAACCGGGGACTAGCATTCGAGCAGTACTTC.

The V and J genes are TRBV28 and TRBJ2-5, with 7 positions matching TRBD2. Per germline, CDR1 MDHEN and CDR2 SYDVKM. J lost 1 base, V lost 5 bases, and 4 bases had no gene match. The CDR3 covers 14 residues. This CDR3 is CASSKLATQETQYF. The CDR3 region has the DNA TGTGCCAGCAGTAAACTAGCGACCCAAGAGACCCAGTACTTC.

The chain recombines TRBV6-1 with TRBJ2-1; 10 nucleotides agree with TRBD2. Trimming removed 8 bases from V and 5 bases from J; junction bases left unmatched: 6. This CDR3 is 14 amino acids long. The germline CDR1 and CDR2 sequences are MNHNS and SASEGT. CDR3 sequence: CASWLSGGNNEQFF. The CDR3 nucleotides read TGTGCCAGCTGGCTTAGCGGGGGGAACAATGAGCAGTTCTTC.

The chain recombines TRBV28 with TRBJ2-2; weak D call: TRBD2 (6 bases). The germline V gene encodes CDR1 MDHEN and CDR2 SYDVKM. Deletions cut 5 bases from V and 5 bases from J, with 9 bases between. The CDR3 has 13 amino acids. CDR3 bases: TGTGCCAGCAGTCCCGGGGGTACCGGGGAGCTGTTTTTT. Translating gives CASSPGGTGELFF.

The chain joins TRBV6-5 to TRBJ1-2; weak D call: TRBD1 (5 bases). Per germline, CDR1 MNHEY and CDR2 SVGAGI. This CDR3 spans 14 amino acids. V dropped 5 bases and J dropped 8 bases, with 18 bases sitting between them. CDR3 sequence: CASSTRGGSRGYTF. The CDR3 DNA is TGTGCCAGCAGTACCCGGGGGGGATCCCGCGGCTACACCTTC.

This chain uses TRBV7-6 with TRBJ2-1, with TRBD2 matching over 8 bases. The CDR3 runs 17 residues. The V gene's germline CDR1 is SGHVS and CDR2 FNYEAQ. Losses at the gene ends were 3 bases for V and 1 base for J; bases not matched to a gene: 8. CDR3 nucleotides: TGTGCCAGCAGCTTCCTTTCCGGGACTAGTTCCTACAATGAGCAGTTCTTC. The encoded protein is CASSFLSGTSSYNEQFF.

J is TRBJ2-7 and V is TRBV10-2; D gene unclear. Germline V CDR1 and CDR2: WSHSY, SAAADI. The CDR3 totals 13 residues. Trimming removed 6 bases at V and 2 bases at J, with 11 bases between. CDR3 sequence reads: CASSADNAYEQYF. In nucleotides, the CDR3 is TGCGCCAGCAGCGCAGACAACGCCTACGAGCAGTACTTC.

CDR3 region: CAWGGPGQGHTQYF. In nucleotides, the CDR3 is TGTGCCTGGGGGGGCCCGGGACAGGGTCATACGCAGTATTTT. The chain combines TRBV30 with TRBJ2-3; 9 bases agree with TRBD1. With 5 bases clipped from V and 7 bases from J, the junction kept 10 bases outside the gene matches. CDR3 length equals 14 residues. Looked up from germline, CDR1 is GTSNPN and CDR2 is SVGIG (reference sequence).